These 15 T cell receptor beta chains came from one sample sequenced in a study of response to subunit inactivated influenza vaccine. TCRdb redid the calling of the RT-PCR reads with MiXCR, one entry per CDR3 protein. The data show 450,000 to 500,000 distinct CDR3 sequences, around 9.9% seen once. The source material was PBMCs from blood, sampled about 6 weeks after vaccination. The source of these receptors is a man aged 50 to 59 who received an inactivated influenza vaccine.

This clonotype has at least ten counts. The V call is TRBV20-1, the J call TRBJ2-1; D gene unclear. CDR1 is DFQATT, CDR2 SNEGSKA, per germline (reference sequence). The CDR3 is 16 residues long. Trimming pared 2 bases from V and 8 bases from J, leaving 22 bases between. CDR3 in DNA: TGCAGTGCTAGACCCATGTTAGGTCCTTACAACGATGAGCAGTTCTTC. The encoded protein is CSARPMLGPYNDEQFF.

The chain combines TRBV12-3 or TRBV12-4 with TRBJ1-2; a weak D match, TRBD1 (6 bases). V lost 6 bases, J lost 8 bases, and 19 bases lay in between. This CDR3 is built from 14 residues. CDR3 bases: TGTGCCAGCAGCCCTTTTAGCACAGGGAACGGCTACACCTTC. Translating gives CASSPFSTGNGYTF.

This rearrangement joins TRBV20-1 to TRBJ1-5; tentative D call: TRBD1 (5 bases). Germline assignment: CDR1 DFQATT and CDR2 SNEGSKA (reference sequence). V lost 1 base to trimming and J lost 3 bases, with 7 bases between them. This CDR3 has 13 amino acids. Written as DNA, the CDR3 is TGCAGTGCTAGAGGACAGTACAATCAGCCCCAGCATTTT. This translates into CSARGQYNQPQHF.

This chain uses TRBV12-3 or TRBV12-4 with TRBJ2-7; D may match TRBD1 or TRBD2 (7 bases each). Between the trimmed V and J ends, which lost 6 bases and 7 bases, there was a span of 16 bases. There are 13 residues in the CDR3. Here the CDR3 DNA reads TGTGCCAGCAGCGGACAGGTCGGGGGGGAGCAGTACTTC. This codes for CASSGQVGGEQYF.

In this sample, this clonotype turned up a few times. The V call is TRBV29-1, the J call TRBJ2-1; D is unclear. Germline values: CDR1 SQVTM, CDR2 ANQGSEA. The CDR3 length is 13 residues. V was trimmed by 2 bases and J by 5 bases, leaving 10 bases between them. The CDR3 reads CSVERRQDNEQFF. Written as DNA, the CDR3 is TGCAGCGTTGAAAGACGGCAAGACAATGAGCAGTTCTTC.

This clonotype was counted many times. The rearrangement uses TRBV7-9 and TRBJ2-2; maybe TRBD1 (5 bases). The CDR3 sequence is 16 residues long. Germline V gene sequence: CDR1 SEHNR, CDR2 FQNEAQ (reference sequence). V was trimmed by 1 base and J by 5 bases, leaving 14 bases between them. The CDR3 nucleotides are TGTGCCAGCAGCTTAGGACAGAAAATTAGGACCGGGGAGCTGTTTTTT. Amino acid sequence: CASSLGQKIRTGELFF. Using reference TRBV7-9 and TRBJ2-2 for the parts outside the CDR3, the full variable domain is DTGVSQNPRHKITKRGQNVTFRCDPISEHNRLYWYRQTLGQGPEFLTYFQNEAQLEKSRLLSDRFSAERPKGSFSTLEIQRTEQGDSAMYLCASSLGQKIRTGELFFGEGSRLTVL.

As DNA, the CDR3 is TGTGCCAGCAGCTTAAGTAGCGGGAGGTACAATGAGCAGTTCTTC. Translation: CASSLSSGRYNEQFF. V and J are TRBV7-8 and TRBJ2-1, with TRBD2 matching 10 bases. The J segment lost 4 bases and the V segment lost 2 bases, leaving 2 bases of the junction unmatched. This CDR3 comprises 15 residues. Germline V gene sequence: CDR1 SGHVS, CDR2 FQNEAQ.

This clonotype has a handful of counts. The chain recombines TRBV10-3 with TRBJ2-3, with 7 nucleotides matching TRBD1. The CDR3 is 13 residues long. Germline V CDR1 and CDR2: ENHRY, SYGVKD. V was clipped by 7 bases and J by 6 bases; unmatched bases: 7. CDR3 region: CAITPDRVDTQYF. CDR3 DNA sequence: TGTGCCATCACTCCAGACAGGGTCGATACGCAGTATTTT.

V is TRBV20-1 and J is TRBJ2-1; D perhaps matches TRBD2 (7 bases). CDR3 length: 12 residues. Trimming took off 4 bases at V and 8 bases at J, with 12 bases between the two ends. Germline CDR1 reads DFQATT; CDR2 reads SNEGSKA (reference sequence). CDR3 protein: CSAKRGGDEQFF. The CDR3 DNA follows: TGCAGTGCTAAAAGAGGGGGGGATGAGCAGTTCTTC.

This clonotype was picked up a small number of times. The chain has TRBV4-1 and TRBJ2-7; tentative D call: TRBD2 (5 bases). The germline V and J ends were trimmed by 8 bases and 11 bases, with 19 bases remaining between them. In germline, CDR1 is MGHRA, CDR2 YSYEKL. The length of the CDR3 is 12 residues. The CDR3: CASGPRGPPEYF. CDR3 in DNA: TGCGCCAGCGGTCCACGAGGGCCCCCAGAGTACTTC.

The table lists this clonotype with a few counts. The chain has TRBV20-1 and TRBJ1-4, with D perhaps TRBD1 (6 bases). Trimming took off 0 bases at V and 7 bases at J, with 9 bases between the two ends. Germline CDR1 is DFQATT and CDR2 is SNEGSKA (reference sequence). The CDR3 is 13 amino acids. The CDR3 loop reads CSAREAGVEKLFF. CDR3 coding DNA: TGCAGTGCTAGAGAGGCAGGGGTTGAAAAACTGTTTTTT.

V usage is TRBV7-8 and J usage is TRBJ1-3, with D uncertain. The CDR3 sequence is 14 residues long. Germline CDR1 reads SGHVS; CDR2 reads FQNEAQ. Deletions cut 2 bases from V and 4 bases from J, with 9 bases between. The CDR3 is CASSLTPGGNTIYF. CDR3 sequence (DNA): TGTGCCAGCAGCTTAACCCCGGGAGGAAACACCATATATTTT. The whole variable domain, remainder taken from reference TRBV7-8 and TRBJ1-3, is GAGVSQSPRYKVAKRGQDVALRCDPISGHVSLFWYQQALGQGPEFLTYFQNEAQLDKSGLPSDRFFAERPEGSVSTLKIQRTQQEDSAVYLCASSLTPGGNTIYFGEGSWLTVV.

The CDR3 region has the DNA TGTGCCAGCACATGGGGTTGCTGGGCTTTCTTT. Amino acid sequence: CASTWGCWAFF. The chain has TRBV9 and TRBJ1-1; D remains unclear. The V gene's germline CDR1 is SGDLS and CDR2 YYNGEE. The CDR3 runs to 11 residues. V lost 6 bases, J lost 11 bases, and 14 bases lay in between.

The V gene is TRBV5-6, the J gene TRBJ2-5, with D perhaps TRBD2 (5 bases). The CDR3 is made up of 15 amino acids. Germline loops: CDR1 SGHDT, CDR2 YYEEEE. The V end was cut by 1 base, the J end by 7 bases, with 17 bases between. This chain's CDR3 is CASSLLAGGRGTQYF. The CDR3 DNA is TGTGCCAGCAGCTTGTTAGCAGGAGGCCGGGGGACCCAGTACTTC.

This chain connects TRBV4-2 to TRBJ2-3, with D possibly TRBD1 on 6 matching bases. CDR1 and CDR2 (germline): LGHNA, YNFKEQ. The length of the CDR3 is 16 residues. V lost 2 bases, J lost 0 bases, and 12 bases lay in between. CDR3 residues: CASSQNPRGSTDTQYF. The CDR3 DNA follows: TGTGCCAGCAGCCAAAATCCTAGGGGGAGCACAGATACGCAGTATTTT.